The sequence of this T cell receptor (beta chain) was determined in a study of response to subunit inactivated influenza vaccine. TCRdb reprocessed the RT-PCR reads via MiXCR and lists one record per CDR3 protein. The sample records about 780,000 distinct CDR3 sequences, roughly 18% being singletons. Study-level findings and limits: Only a handful of new T cells, the authors suggested, are recruited with each seasonal influenza vaccination.

There are a few counts of this clonotype. Its cognate antigen is unknown. The material was PBMCs from blood, obtained approximately 5 days after vaccination. The clonotype originates from a man aged 50-60 years who received an inactivated influenza vaccine.

The CDR3 region has the DNA TGTGCCAGCAAGTTAAGGAGGTTAGCGGGAATCAGGTACAATGAGCAGTTCTTC. Amino acid sequence: CASKLRRLAGIRYNEQFF. The chain has TRBV12-3 or TRBV12-4 and TRBJ2-1; 8 nucleotides agree with TRBD2. V lost 7 bases and J lost 4; bases outside the gene matches: 18. The CDR3 has 18 residues.